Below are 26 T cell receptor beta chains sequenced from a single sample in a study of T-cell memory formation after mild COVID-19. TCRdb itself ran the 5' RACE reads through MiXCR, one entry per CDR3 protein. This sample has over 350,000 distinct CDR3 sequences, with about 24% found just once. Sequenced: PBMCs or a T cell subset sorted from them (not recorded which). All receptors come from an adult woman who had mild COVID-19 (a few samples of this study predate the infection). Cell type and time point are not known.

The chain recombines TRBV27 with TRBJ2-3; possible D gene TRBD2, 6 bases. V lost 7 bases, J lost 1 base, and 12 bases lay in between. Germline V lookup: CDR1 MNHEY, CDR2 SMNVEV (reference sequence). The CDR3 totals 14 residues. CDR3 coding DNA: TGTGCCAGCACCCTCTCGGGGGGCACAGATACGCAGTATTTT. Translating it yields CASTLSGGTDTQYF.

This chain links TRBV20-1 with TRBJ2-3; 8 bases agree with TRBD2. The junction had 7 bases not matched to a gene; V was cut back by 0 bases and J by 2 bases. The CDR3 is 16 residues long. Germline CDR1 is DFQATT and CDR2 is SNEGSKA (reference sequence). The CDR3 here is CSARDVERGNTDTQYF. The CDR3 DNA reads TGCAGTGCTAGAGATGTGGAGCGGGGGAACACAGATACGCAGTATTTT.

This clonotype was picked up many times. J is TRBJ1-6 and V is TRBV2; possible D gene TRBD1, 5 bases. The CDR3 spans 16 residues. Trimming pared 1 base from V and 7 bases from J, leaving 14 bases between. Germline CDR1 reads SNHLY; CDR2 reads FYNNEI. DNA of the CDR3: TGTGCCAGCAGTGAAGGGTGGGGCAGAACAAATTCACCCCTCCACTTT. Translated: CASSEGWGRTNSPLHF.

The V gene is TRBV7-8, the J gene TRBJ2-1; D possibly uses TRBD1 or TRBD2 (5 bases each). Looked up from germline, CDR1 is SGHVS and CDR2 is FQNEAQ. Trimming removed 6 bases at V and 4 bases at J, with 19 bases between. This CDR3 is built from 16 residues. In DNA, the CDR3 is TGTGCCAGCAGTTCCAGTTACCGGGACCTGTACAATGAGCAGTTCTTC. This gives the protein CASSSSYRDLYNEQFF. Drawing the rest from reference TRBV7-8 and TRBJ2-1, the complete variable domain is GAGVSQSPRYKVAKRGQDVALRCDPISGHVSLFWYQQALGQGPEFLTYFQNEAQLDKSGLPSDRFFAERPEGSVSTLKIQRTQQEDSAVYLCASSSSYRDLYNEQFFGPGTRLTVL.

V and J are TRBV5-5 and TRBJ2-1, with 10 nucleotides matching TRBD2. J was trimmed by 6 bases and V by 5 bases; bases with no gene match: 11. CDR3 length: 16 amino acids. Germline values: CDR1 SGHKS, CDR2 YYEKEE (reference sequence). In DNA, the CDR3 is TGTGCCAGCAGTACAATAGGACTAGCGGCAATCAATGAGCAGTTCTTC. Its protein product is CASSTIGLAAINEQFF. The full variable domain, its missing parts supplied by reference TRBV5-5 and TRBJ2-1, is DAGVTQSPTHLIKTRGQQVTLRCSPISGHKSVSWYQQVLGQGPQFIFQYYEKEERGRGNFPDRFSARQFPNYSSELNVNALLLGDSALYLCASSTIGLAAINEQFFGPGTRLTVL.

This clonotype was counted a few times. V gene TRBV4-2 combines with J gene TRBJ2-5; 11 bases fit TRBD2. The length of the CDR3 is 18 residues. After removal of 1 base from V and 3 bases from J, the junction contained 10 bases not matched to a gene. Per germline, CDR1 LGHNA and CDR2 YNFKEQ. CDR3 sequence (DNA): TGTGCCAGCAGCCAAGTAGTAGCGGGGGGGCAGTGGAAAGAGACCCAGTACTTC. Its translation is CASSQVVAGGQWKETQYF.

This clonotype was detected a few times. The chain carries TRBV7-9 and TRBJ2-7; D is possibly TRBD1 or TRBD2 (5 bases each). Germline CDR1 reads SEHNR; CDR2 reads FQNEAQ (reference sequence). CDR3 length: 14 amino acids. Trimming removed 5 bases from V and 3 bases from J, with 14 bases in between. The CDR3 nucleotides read TGTGCCAGCAGCGCCGGGGACGTAGGCTACGAGCAGTACTTC. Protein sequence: CASSAGDVGYEQYF.

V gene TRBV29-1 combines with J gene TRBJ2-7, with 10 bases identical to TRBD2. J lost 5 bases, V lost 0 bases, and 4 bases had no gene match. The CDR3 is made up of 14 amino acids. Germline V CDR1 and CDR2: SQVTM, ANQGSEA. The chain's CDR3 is CSVEDEREGHEQYF. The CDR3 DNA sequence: TGCAGCGTTGAAGACGAGCGGGAGGGCCACGAGCAGTACTTC.

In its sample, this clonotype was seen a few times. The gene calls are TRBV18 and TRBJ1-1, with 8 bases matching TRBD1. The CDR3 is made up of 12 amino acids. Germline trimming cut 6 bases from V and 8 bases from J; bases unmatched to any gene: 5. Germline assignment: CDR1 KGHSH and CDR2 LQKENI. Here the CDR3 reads CASSTGQGEAFF. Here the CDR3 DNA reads TGTGCCAGCTCCACAGGACAGGGCGAAGCTTTCTTT.

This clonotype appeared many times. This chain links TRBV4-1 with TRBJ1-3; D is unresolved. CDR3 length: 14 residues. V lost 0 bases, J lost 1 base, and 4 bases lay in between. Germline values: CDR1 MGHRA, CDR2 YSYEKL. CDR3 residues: CASSQEVSGNTIYF. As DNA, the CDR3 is TGCGCCAGCAGCCAAGAAGTATCTGGAAACACCATATATTTT.

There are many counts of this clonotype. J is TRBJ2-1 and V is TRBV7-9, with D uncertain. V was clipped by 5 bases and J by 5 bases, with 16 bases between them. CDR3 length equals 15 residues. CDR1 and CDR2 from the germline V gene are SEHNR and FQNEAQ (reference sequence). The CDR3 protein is CASSPVMGGDNEQFF. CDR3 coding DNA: TGTGCCAGCAGCCCGGTGATGGGCGGCGACAATGAGCAGTTCTTC. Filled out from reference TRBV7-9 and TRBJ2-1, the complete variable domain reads DTGVSQNPRHKITKRGQNVTFRCDPISEHNRLYWYRQTLGQGPEFLTYFQNEAQLEKSRLLSDRFSAERPKGSFSTLEIQRTEQGDSAMYLCASSPVMGGDNEQFFGPGTRLTVL.

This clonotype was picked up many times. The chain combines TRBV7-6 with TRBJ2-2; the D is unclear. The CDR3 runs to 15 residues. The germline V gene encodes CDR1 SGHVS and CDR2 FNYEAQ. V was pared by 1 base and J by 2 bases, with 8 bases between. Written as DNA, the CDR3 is TGTGCCAGCAGCTTAGATTGGGGTAACACCGGGGAGCTGTTTTTT. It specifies CASSLDWGNTGELFF.

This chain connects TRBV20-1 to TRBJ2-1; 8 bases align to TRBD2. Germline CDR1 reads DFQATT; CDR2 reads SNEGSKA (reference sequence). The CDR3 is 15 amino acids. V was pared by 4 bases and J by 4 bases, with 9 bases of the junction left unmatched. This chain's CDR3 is CSATGGPNFYNEQFF. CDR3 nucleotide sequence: TGCAGTGCTACGGGGGGGCCCAACTTTTACAATGAGCAGTTCTTC.

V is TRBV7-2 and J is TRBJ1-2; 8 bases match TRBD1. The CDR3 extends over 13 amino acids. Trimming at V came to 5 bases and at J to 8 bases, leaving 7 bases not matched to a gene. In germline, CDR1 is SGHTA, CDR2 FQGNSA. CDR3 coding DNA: TGTGCCAGCAGCCAATCAGGGGGCGCGGGCTACACCTTC. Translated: CASSQSGGAGYTF.

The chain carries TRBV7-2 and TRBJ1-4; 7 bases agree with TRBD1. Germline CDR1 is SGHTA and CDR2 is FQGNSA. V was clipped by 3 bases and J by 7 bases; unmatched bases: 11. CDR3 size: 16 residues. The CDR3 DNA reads TGTGCCAGCAGCTTCGCGTTAAGGGGGCTGTCTGAAAAACTGTTTTTT. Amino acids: CASSFALRGLSEKLFF.

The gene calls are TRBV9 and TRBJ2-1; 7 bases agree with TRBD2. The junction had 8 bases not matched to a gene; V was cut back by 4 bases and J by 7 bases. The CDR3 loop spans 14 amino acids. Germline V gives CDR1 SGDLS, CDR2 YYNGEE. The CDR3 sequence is CASSPWGGRNEQFF. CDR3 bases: TGTGCCAGCAGCCCTTGGGGAGGGAGAAATGAGCAGTTCTTC.

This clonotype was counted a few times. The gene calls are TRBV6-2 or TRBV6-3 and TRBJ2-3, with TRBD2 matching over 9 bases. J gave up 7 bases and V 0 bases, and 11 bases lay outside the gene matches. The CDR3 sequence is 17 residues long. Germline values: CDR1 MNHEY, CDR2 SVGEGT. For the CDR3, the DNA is TGTGCCAGCAGTTACTCGAATCGGAGGCTAGCGGGGTATACGCAGTATTTT. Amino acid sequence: CASSYSNRRLAGYTQYF.

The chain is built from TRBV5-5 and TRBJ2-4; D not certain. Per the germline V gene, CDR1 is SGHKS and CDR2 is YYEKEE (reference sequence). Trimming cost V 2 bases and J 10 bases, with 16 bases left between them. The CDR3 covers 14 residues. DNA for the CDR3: TGTGCCAGCAGCTTAATCCGGGCCCAAGGGATTCAGTACTTC. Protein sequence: CASSLIRAQGIQYF.

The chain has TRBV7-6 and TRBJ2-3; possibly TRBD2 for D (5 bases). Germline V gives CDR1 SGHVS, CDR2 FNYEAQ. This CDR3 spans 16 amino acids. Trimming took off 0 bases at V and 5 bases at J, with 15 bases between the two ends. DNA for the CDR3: TGTGCCAGCAGCTTAGCCTCCGGGCACGAGGGAGATACGCAGTATTTT. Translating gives CASSLASGHEGDTQYF.

CDR3 in amino acids: CASSRDSLGTGELFF. Here the CDR3 DNA reads TGTGCCAGCAGCCGGGACAGTTTGGGCACCGGGGAGCTGTTTTTT. The chain joins TRBV5-4 to TRBJ2-2, with 7 positions matching TRBD1. V dropped 4 bases and J dropped 4; count of bases not matched to a gene: 7. Germline assignment: CDR1 SGHNT and CDR2 YYREEE (reference sequence). The CDR3 covers 15 residues.

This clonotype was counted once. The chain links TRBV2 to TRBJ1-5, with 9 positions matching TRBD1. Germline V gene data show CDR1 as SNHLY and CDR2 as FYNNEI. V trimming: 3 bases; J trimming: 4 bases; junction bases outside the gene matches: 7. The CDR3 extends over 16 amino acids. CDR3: CASSESLDRGNQPQHF. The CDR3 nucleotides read TGTGCCAGCAGTGAGTCGCTGGACAGGGGAAATCAGCCCCAGCATTTT. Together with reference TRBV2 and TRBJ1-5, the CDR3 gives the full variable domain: EPEVTQTPSHQVTQMGQEVILRCVPISNHLYFYWYRQILGQKVEFLVSFYNNEISEKSEIFDDQFSVERPDGSNFTLKIRSTKLEDSAMYFCASSESLDRGNQPQHFGDGTRLSIL.

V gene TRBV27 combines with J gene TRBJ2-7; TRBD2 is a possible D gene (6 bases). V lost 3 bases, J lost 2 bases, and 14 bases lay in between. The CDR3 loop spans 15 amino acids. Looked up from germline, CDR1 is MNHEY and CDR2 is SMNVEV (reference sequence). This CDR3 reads CASSFGGVLPYEQYF. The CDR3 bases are TGTGCCAGCAGTTTCGGCGGGGTGCTTCCCTACGAGCAGTACTTC.

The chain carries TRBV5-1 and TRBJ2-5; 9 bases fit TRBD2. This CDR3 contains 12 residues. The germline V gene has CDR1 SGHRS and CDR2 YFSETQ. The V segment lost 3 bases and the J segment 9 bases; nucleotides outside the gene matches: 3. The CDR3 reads CASSSAGGPQYF. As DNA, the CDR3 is TGCGCCAGCAGCTCAGCGGGGGGCCCCCAGTACTTC. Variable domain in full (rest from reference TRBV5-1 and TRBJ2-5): KAGVTQTPRYLIKTRGQQVTLSCSPISGHRSVSWYQQTPGQGLQFLFEYFSETQRNKGNFPGRFSGRQFSNSRSEMNVSTLELGDSALYLCASSSAGGPQYFGPGTRLLVL.

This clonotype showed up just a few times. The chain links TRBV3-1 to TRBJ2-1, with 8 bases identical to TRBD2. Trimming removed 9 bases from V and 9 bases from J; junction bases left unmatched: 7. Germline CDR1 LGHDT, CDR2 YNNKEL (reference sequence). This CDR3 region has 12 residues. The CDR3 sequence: CASNMAGGEQFF. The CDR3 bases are TGTGCCAGTAATATGGCGGGAGGTGAGCAGTTCTTC.

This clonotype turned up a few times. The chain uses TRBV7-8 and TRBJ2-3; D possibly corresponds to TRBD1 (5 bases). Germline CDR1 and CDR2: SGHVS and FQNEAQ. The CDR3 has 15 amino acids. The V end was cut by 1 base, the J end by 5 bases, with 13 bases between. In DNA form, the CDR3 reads TGTGCCAGCAGCTTAGATGGGGCCCGACAAGATACGCAGTATTTT. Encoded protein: CASSLDGARQDTQYF.

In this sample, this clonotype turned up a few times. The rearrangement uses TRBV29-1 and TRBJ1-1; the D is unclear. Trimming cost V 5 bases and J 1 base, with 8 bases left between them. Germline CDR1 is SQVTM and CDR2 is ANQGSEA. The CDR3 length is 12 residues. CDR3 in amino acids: CSVNSGNTEAFF. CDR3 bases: TGCAGCGTTAATTCAGGGAACACTGAAGCTTTCTTT.